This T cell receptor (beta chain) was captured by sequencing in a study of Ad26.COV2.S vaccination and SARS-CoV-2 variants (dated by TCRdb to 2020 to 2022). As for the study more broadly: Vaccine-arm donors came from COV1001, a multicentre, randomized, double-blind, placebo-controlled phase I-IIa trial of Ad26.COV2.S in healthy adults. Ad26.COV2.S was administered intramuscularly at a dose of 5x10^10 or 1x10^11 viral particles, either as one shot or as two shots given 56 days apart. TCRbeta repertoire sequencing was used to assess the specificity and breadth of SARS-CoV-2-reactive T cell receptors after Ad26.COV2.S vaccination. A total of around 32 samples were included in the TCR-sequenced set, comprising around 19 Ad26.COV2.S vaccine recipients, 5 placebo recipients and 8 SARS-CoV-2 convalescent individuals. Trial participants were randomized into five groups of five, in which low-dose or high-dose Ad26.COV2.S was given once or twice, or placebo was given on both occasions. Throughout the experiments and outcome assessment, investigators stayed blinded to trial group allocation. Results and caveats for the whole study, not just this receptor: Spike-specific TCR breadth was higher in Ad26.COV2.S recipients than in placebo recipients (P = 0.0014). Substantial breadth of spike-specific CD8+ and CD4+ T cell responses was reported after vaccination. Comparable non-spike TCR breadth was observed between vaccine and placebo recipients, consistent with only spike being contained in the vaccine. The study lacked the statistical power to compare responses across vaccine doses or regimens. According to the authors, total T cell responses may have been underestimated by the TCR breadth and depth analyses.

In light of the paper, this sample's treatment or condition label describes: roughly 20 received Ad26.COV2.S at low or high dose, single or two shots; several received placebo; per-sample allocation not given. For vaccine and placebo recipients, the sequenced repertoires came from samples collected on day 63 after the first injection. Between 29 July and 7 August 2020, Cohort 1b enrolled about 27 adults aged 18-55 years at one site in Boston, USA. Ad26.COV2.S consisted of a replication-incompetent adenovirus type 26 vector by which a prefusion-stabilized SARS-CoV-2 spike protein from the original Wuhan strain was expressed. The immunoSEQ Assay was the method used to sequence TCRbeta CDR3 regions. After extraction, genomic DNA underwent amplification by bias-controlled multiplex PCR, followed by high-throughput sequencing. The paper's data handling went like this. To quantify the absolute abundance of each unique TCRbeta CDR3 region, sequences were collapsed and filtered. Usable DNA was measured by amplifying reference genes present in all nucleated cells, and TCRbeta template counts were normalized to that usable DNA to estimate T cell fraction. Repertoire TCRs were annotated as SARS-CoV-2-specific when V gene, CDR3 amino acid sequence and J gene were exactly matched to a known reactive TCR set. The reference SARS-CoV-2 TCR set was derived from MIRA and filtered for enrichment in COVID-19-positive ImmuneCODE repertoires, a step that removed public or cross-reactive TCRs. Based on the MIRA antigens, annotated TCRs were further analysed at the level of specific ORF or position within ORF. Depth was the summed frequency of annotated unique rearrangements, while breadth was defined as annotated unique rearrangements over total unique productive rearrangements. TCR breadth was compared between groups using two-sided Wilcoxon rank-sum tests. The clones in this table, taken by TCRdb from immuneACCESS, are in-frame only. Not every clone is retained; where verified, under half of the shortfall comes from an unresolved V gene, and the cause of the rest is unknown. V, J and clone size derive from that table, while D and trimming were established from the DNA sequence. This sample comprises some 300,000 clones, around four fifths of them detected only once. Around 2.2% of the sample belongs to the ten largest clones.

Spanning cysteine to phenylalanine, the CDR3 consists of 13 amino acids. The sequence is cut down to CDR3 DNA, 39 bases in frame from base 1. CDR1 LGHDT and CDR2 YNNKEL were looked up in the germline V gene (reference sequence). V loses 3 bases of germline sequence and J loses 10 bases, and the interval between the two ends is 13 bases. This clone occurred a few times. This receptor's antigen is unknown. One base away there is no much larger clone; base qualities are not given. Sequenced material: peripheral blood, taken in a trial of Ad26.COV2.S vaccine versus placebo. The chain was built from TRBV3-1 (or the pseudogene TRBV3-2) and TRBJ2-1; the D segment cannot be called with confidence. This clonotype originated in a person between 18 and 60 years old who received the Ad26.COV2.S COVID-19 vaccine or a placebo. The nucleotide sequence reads TGTGCCAGCAGCCAGGCTCGTTCCTTAGAGCAGTTCTTC. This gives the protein CASSQARSLEQFF.